These 14 T cell receptor beta chains were sequenced from one sample in a study of blood T cell repertoires in COVID-19. Profiled with immunoSEQ multiplex PCR; TCRdb holds only in-frame clones, not every one. The repertoire has approximately 320,000 clones, approximately 86% of them found once; the top ten carry around 8.9%. Sequenced sample: PBMCs or T cells enriched from blood (not recorded which). Receptors were obtained from a woman under 30 who had recovered from COVID-19.

The chain couples TRBV5-1 to TRBJ2-1; 7 bases are a match to TRBD2. Germline assignment: CDR1 SGHRS and CDR2 YFSETQ. The trim removed 0 bases at V and 7 bases at J, leaving 7 bases unmatched. This CDR3 region has 15 residues. CDR3 DNA: TGCGCCAGCAGCTTGGCCGCGGGAGTAGGGAATGAGCAGTTCTTC. This sequence encodes CASSLAAGVGNEQFF.

This clone was detected a few times. The chain is built from TRBV25-1 and TRBJ2-7; TRBD2 aligns across 7 bases. Losses at the gene ends were 6 bases for V and 2 bases for J; bases not matched to a gene: 7. Germline values: CDR1 MGHDK, CDR2 SYGVNS. This CDR3 is 14 amino acids long. CDR3 amino acids: CASSWTRAPYEQYF. The CDR3 region has the DNA TGTGCCAGCAGCTGGACTAGAGCCCCCTACGAGCAGTACTTC.

The rearrangement joins TRBV2 to TRBJ2-3; 8 bases map to TRBD2. CDR3 size: 14 residues. CDR1 is SNHLY and CDR2 is FYNNEI in the germline V gene. Trimming at V came to 7 bases and at J to 4 bases, leaving 7 bases not matched to a gene. The CDR3 DNA sequence: TGTGCCAGCATCGGGACTAGAGTCCCAGATACGCAGTATTTT. Its protein product is CASIGTRVPDTQYF.

The DNA of the CDR3 is TGTGCCAGCAGCCCCCGAGGGGGTAGCAACGAGCAGTACTTC. This gives the protein CASSPRGGSNEQYF. The rearrangement links TRBV9 to TRBJ2-7; maybe TRBD1 (6 bases). Germline CDR1 and CDR2: SGDLS and YYNGEE. Trimming took off 4 bases at V and 5 bases at J, with 16 bases between the two ends. This CDR3 comprises 14 residues.

The chain has TRBV7-9 and TRBJ1-4, with 7 bases identical to TRBD1. Germline V CDR1 and CDR2: SEHNR, FQNEAQ (reference sequence). The CDR3 length is 15 residues. V lost 0 bases and J lost 6; bases outside the gene matches: 4. DNA of the CDR3: TGTGCCAGCAGCTTAGCGCAAGGGGGCGATGAAAAACTGTTTTTT. Protein product: CASSLAQGGDEKLFF.

This sequence joins TRBV2 and TRBJ2-7; D is perhaps TRBD1 (5 bases). The CDR3 extends over 14 amino acids. CDR1 and CDR2 (germline): SNHLY, FYNNEI. V was cut by 1 base and J by 0 bases, with 7 bases left in between. The CDR3 DNA reads TGTGCCAGCAGTGAAGGGACAAACTCCTACGAGCAGTACTTC. This gives the protein CASSEGTNSYEQYF.

This clone was counted a single time. The genes are TRBV6-2 or TRBV6-3 and TRBJ1-1; D gene unclear. The germline CDR1 and CDR2 sequences are MNHEY and SVGEGT. This CDR3 contains 15 residues. V was pared by 0 bases and J by 4 bases, with 12 bases between. CDR3 residues: CASSYSSRAGTEAFF. As DNA, the CDR3 is TGTGCCAGCAGTTACTCGTCACGGGCGGGCACTGAAGCTTTCTTT.

The rearrangement uses TRBV4-2 and TRBJ2-7, with TRBD1 as a possible D gene (6 bases). In germline, CDR1 is LGHNA, CDR2 YNFKEQ. Trimming shortened V by 4 bases and J by 0 bases, and 13 bases separated the two germline ends. This CDR3 is 15 amino acids long. Here the CDR3 DNA reads TGTGCCAGCAGCCTAGAAACAGGGAGCTCCTACGAGCAGTACTTC. This gives the protein CASSLETGSSYEQYF.

This clone was counted only a few times. The chain uses TRBV7-9 and TRBJ2-7; D unclear. The germline gives CDR1 SEHNR, CDR2 FQNEAQ (reference sequence). This CDR3 is built from 13 residues. The ends were cut back, 0 bases at V and 4 bases at J, with 7 bases in the middle. CDR3 sequence: CASSLAVRYEQYF. The CDR3 DNA sequence: TGTGCCAGCAGCTTAGCGGTCAGATACGAGCAGTACTTC.

The sample holds a few counts of this clone. This chain uses TRBV3-1 (or the pseudogene TRBV3-2) with TRBJ2-1, with unresolved D. Looked up from germline, CDR1 is LGHDT and CDR2 is YNNKEL (reference sequence). The CDR3 length is 17 residues. Trimming pared 1 base from V and 4 bases from J, leaving 17 bases between. The DNA of the CDR3 is TGTGCCAGCAGCCAAGTCCACTGGCGGATCCAATACAATGAGCAGTTCTTC. Translation gives CASSQVHWRIQYNEQFF.

The J gene is TRBJ1-1, the V gene TRBV6-5, with TRBD1 identical over 9 bases. J was trimmed by 8 bases and V by 6 bases; bases with no gene match: 13. The CDR3 totals 15 residues. The germline CDR1 and CDR2 sequences are MNHEY and SVGAGI. CDR3 DNA: TGTGCCAGCAGACCCGGACAGGGGTCCCCCCCGGAAGCTTTCTTT. Protein: CASRPGQGSPPEAFF.

This chain links TRBV4-1 with TRBJ1-6; 10 nucleotides match TRBD1. The V segment lost 4 bases and the J segment 9 bases; nucleotides outside the gene matches: 9. The CDR3 is made up of 16 amino acids. Germline values: CDR1 MGHRA, CDR2 YSYEKL. The CDR3 loop reads CASSRTTGGLGSPLHF. The CDR3 DNA reads TGCGCCAGCAGCCGGACGACAGGGGGCTTAGGTTCACCCCTCCACTTT.

The chain employs TRBV7-6 and TRBJ2-1, with D unresolved. Germline-derived CDR1 and CDR2 are SGHVS and FNYEAQ. V was shortened by 2 bases and J by 7 bases, with 6 bases between the two germline ends. This CDR3 is 12 amino acids long. In DNA, the CDR3 is TGTGCCAGCAGCTTATCCGGGAATGAGCAGTTCTTC. Translated: CASSLSGNEQFF.

CDR3 region: CASSQFGRRQAVYGYTF. The CDR3 DNA is TGTGCCAGCAGCCAATTTGGTAGGCGACAGGCGGTTTATGGCTACACCTTC. The chain is built from TRBV16 and TRBJ1-2; D may be TRBD1 (6 bases). The CDR3 spans 17 residues. Germline values: CDR1 KGHSY, CDR2 FQNENV. V lost 1 base and J lost 5, with 20 bases in between. Full variable domain (outside the CDR3, taken from reference TRBV16 and TRBJ1-2): GEEVAQTPKHLVRGEGQKAKLYCAPIKGHSYVFWYQQVLKNEFKFLISFQNENVFDETGMPKERFSAKCLPNSPCSLEIQATKLEDSAVYFCASSQFGRRQAVYGYTFGSGTRLTVV.